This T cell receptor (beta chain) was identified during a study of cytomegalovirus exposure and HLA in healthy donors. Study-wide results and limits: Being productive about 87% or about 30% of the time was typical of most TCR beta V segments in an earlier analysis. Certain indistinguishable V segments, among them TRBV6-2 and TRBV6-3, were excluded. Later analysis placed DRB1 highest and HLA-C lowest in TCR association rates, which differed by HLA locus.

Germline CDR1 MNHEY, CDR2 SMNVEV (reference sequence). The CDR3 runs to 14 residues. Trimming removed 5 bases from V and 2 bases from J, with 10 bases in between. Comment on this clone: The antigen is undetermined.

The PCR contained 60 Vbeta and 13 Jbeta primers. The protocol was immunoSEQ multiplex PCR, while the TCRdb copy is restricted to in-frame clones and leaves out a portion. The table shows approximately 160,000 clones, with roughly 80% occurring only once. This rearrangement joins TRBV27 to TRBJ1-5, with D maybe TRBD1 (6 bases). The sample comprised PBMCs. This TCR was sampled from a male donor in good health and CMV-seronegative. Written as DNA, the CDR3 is TGTGCCAGCAGTCTACAGGGTGGCAATCAGCCCCAGCATTTT. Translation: CASSLQGGNQPQHF.